Listed below are T cell receptor beta chains from one sample, sequenced in a study of OX40 agonist ivuxolimab in advanced cancers. TCRdb's table, derived via immunoSEQ multiplex PCR, lists solely in-frame clones and lacks some. Of about 62,000 clones in the sample, around 85% were seen once. Sample: CD4+ or CD8+ T cells sorted from blood, taken in a trial of the OX40 agonist ivuxolimab. All receptors derive from an adult with an advanced solid tumor such as melanoma, head and neck, liver or kidney cancer. CDR3s include the opening cysteine and the closing phenylalanine or tryptophan. The order of the fields is CDR3 DNA, CDR3 protein, J gene, D gene, clone size, V gene, CDR3 length. D genes are given only for firm matches. The size of a clone is reported for some rows only, either as once, few or many, or as a class for expanded clones.

cdr3_nt: TGTGCCAGCAGTGACCCGGGGAACCAAGAGACCCAGTACTTC; cdr3_aa: CASSDPGNQETQYF; j_call: TRBJ2-5; d_call: .; clone_size: .; v_call: TRBV2; cdr3_length: 14
cdr3_nt: TGTGCCAGCAGTTTGAACCAGGGGGGCAATCAGCCCCAGCATTTT; cdr3_aa: CASSLNQGGNQPQHF; j_call: TRBJ1-5; d_call: TRBD1; clone_size: few; v_call: TRBV27; cdr3_length: 15
cdr3_nt: TGTGCCAGCTCACAGGACAGGAGAGATACGCAGTATTTT; cdr3_aa: CASSQDRRDTQYF; j_call: TRBJ2-3; d_call: TRBD1; clone_size: .; v_call: TRBV18; cdr3_length: 13
cdr3_nt: TGTGCCAGCAGTCTAACTAGCGGGGGCCAAGAGACCCAGTACTTC; cdr3_aa: CASSLTSGGQETQYF; j_call: TRBJ2-5; d_call: TRBD2; clone_size: .; v_call: TRBV28; cdr3_length: 15
cdr3_nt: TGTGCCAGCACCACCCAGGCTCTTATTGAAGCTTTCTTT; cdr3_aa: CASTTQALIEAFF; j_call: TRBJ1-1; d_call: .; clone_size: .; v_call: TRBV6-1; cdr3_length: 13
cdr3_nt: TGTGCCAGTACCCGGCTCCACGGGGATGGCTACACCTTC; cdr3_aa: CASTRLHGDGYTF; j_call: TRBJ1-2; d_call: .; clone_size: .; v_call: TRBV19; cdr3_length: 13
cdr3_nt: TGTGCCAGCAGTCCGATGCTAGCGGGCGGAGGGGAGACCCAGTACTTC; cdr3_aa: CASSPMLAGGGETQYF; j_call: TRBJ2-5; d_call: TRBD2; clone_size: once; v_call: TRBV27; cdr3_length: 16
cdr3_nt: TGTGCCAGCAGCTTGGGACTTCCGAACACCGGGGAGCTGTTTTTT; cdr3_aa: CASSLGLPNTGELFF; j_call: TRBJ2-2; d_call: .; clone_size: .; v_call: TRBV14; cdr3_length: 15
cdr3_nt: TGTGCCAGCAGCCCGGGACTAGCGTGGGAGACCCAGTACTTC; cdr3_aa: CASSPGLAWETQYF; j_call: TRBJ2-5; d_call: TRBD2; clone_size: .; v_call: TRBV5-4; cdr3_length: 14
cdr3_nt: TGTGCCAGCAGCTTAGATATGGGGTGGGGCGACACTGAAGCTTTCTTT; cdr3_aa: CASSLDMGWGDTEAFF; j_call: TRBJ1-1; d_call: .; clone_size: .; v_call: TRBV11-2; cdr3_length: 16
cdr3_nt: TGCGCCAGCAGCCAAGCGGAGACTAGCGGCTACGAGCAGTACTTC; cdr3_aa: CASSQAETSGYEQYF; j_call: TRBJ2-7; d_call: TRBD2; clone_size: .; v_call: TRBV4-1; cdr3_length: 15
cdr3_nt: TGTGCCAGCAGTTCTGACAGGGGGCATAACAATGAGCAGTTCTTC; cdr3_aa: CASSSDRGHNNEQFF; j_call: TRBJ2-1; d_call: TRBD1; clone_size: once; v_call: TRBV6-6; cdr3_length: 15
cdr3_nt: TGTGCCAGTGACCCGGAGGGTGGCGCTGGAAACACCATATATTTT; cdr3_aa: CASDPEGGAGNTIYF; j_call: TRBJ1-3; d_call: .; clone_size: .; v_call: TRBV19; cdr3_length: 15
cdr3_nt: TGTGCCAGCAGCTCTCGACAGCGCCTGAACACTGAAGCTTTCTTT; cdr3_aa: CASSSRQRLNTEAFF; j_call: TRBJ1-1; d_call: .; clone_size: .; v_call: TRBV27; cdr3_length: 15